What follows describes a single TCR beta chain. Its cognate antigen is unknown. The CDR3 has 16 amino acids. The germline V gene encodes CDR1 SNHLY and CDR2 FYNNEI. The data stem from a study of cytomegalovirus exposure and HLA in healthy donors. Across the study: Earlier work reported 110 million or so unique TCR beta sequences from roughly 180 million T cells. Regarding the study as a whole: Several of the most significant clusters were apparently associated with common viral pathogens in a later analysis. A later analysis linked a missense variant in DCLRE1C to the trimming of TCR beta V and J genes.

Primers included in the PCR were 60 Vbeta and 13 Jbeta primers. Some clones are missing from TCRdb's copy, which holds only in-frame ones; the method was immunoSEQ multiplex PCR. The ten most abundant clones cover approximately 5.6% of a sample with fewer than 70,000 clones. This sequence was found in a man younger than 40 in good health and CMV-seropositive. The chain links TRBV2 to TRBJ2-5, with 7 bases aligning to TRBD1. The J call may not be correct, given that the DNA end is closer to TRBJ2-7. The sample was PBMCs. CDR3 DNA sequence: TGTGCCAGCACCCAAGCCAGGGGACAGTCTTCCTACGAGCAGTACTTC. Translation gives CASTQARGQSSYEQYF.